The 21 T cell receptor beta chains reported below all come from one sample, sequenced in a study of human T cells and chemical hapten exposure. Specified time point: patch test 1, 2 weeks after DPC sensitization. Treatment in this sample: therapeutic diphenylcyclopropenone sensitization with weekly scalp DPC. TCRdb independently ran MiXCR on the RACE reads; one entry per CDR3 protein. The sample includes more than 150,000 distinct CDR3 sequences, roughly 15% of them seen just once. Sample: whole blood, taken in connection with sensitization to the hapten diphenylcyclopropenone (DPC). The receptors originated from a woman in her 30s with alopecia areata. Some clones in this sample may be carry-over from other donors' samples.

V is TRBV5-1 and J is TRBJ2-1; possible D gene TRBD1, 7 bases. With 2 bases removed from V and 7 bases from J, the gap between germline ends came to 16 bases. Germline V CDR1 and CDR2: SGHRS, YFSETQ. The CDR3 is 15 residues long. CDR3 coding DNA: TGCGCCAGCAGCTTATTGGTAGCAGGGGGGAATGAGCAGTTCTTC. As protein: CASSLLVAGGNEQFF.

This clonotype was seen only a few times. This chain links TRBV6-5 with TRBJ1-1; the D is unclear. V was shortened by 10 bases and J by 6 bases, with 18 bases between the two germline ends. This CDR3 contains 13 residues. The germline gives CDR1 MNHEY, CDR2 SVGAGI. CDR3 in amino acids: CATRSGERAEAFF. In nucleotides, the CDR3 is TGTGCCACCCGATCCGGAGAAAGGGCTGAAGCTTTCTTT.

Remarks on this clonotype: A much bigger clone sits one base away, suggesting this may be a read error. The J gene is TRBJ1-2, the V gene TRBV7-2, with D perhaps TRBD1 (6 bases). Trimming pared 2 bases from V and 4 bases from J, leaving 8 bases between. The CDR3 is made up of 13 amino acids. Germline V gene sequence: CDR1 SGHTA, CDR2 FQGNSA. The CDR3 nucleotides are TGTGCCAGCAGCTTACCAGGGGCCTATGGCTACACCTTC. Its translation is CASSLPGAYGYTF.

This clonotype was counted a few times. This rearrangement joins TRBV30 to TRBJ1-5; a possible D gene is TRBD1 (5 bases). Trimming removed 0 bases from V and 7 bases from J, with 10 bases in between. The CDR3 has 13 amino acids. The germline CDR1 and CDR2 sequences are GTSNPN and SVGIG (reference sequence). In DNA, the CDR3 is TGTGCCTGGAGTGTAGAACAGGACCAGCCCCAGCATTTT. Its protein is CAWSVEQDQPQHF.

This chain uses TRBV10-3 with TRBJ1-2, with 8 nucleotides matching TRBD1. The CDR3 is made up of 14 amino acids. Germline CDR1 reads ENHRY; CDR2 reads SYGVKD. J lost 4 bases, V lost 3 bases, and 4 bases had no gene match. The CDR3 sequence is CAISDGTGLYGYTF. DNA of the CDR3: TGTGCCATCAGTGATGGGACAGGCCTCTATGGCTACACCTTC.

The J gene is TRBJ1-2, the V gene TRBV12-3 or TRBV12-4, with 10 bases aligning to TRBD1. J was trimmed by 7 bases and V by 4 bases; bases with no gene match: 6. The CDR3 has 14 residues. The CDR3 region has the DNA TGTGCCAGCAGTTCGAGGACAGGGGGTACTGGCTACACCTTC. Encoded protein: CASSSRTGGTGYTF.

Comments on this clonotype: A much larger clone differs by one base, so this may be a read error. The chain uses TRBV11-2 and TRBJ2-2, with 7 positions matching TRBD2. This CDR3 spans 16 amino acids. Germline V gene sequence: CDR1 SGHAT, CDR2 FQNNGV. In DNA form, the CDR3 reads TGTGCCAGCAGCTTAGAGGGGGTCGGAACAAGCGGGAAGCTGTTTTTT. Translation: CASSLEGVGTSGKLFF. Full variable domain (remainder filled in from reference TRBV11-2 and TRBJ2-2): EAGVAQSPRYKIIEKRQSVAFWCNPISGHATLYWYQQILGQGPKLLIQFQNNGVVDDSQLPKDRFSAERLKGVDSTLKIQPAKLEDSAVYLCASSLEGVGTSGKLFFGEGSRLTVL.

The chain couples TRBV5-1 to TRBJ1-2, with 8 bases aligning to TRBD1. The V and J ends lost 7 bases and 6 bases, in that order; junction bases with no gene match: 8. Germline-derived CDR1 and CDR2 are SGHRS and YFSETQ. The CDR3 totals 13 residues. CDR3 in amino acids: CASRGQVSHGYTF. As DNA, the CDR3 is TGCGCCAGCCGGGGACAGGTTTCTCATGGCTACACCTTC.

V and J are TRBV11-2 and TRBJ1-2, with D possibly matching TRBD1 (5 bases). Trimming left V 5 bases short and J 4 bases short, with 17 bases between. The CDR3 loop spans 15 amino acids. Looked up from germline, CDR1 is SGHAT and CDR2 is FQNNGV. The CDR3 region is CASSPAGGIGYGYTF. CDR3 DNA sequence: TGTGCCAGCAGCCCAGCCGGGGGTATTGGCTATGGCTACACCTTC.

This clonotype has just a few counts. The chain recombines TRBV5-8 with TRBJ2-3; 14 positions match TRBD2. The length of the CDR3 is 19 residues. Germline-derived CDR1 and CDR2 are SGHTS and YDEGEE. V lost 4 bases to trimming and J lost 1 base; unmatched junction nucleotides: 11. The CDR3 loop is CASSTLPGLAGVRTDTQYF. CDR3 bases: TGTGCCAGCAGCACCCTACCGGGACTAGCGGGAGTCCGCACAGATACGCAGTATTTT.

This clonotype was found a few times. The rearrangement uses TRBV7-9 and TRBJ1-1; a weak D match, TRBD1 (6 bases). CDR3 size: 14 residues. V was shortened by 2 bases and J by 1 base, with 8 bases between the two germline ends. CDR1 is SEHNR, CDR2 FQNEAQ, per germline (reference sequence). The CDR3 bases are TGTGCCAGCAGCTTATCAGGGGAGAACACTGAAGCTTTCTTT. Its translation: CASSLSGENTEAFF.

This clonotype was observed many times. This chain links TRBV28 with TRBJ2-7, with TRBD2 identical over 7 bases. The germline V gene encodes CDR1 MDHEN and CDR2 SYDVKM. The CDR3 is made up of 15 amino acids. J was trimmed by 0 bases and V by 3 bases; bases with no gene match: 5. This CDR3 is CASSLGGTASYEQYF. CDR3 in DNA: TGTGCCAGCAGTTTGGGGGGGACGGCCTCCTACGAGCAGTACTTC.

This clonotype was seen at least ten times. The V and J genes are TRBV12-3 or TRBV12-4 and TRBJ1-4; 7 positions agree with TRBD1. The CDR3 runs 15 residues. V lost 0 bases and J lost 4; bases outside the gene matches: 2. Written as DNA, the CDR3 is TGTGCCAGCAGTTTAGCGGGACAGCTTAATGAAAAACTGTTTTTT. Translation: CASSLAGQLNEKLFF.

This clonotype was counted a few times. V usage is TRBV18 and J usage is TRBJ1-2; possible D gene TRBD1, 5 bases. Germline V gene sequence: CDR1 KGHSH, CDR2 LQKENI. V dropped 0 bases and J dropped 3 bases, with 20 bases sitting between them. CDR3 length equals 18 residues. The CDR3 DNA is TGTGCCAGCTCACCACCGATACAGGACGCTCGGCTCGACTATGGCTACACCTTC. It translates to CASSPPIQDARLDYGYTF.

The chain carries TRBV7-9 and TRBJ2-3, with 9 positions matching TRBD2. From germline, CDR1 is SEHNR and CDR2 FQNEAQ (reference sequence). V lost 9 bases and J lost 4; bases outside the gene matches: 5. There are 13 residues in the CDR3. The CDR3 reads CASRLAAADTQYF. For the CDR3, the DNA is TGTGCCAGTCGACTAGCGGCCGCAGATACGCAGTATTTT.

In nucleotides, the CDR3 is TGTGCCAGCAGTGAAAGGCCAGTCTACGAGCAGTACTTC. It encodes CASSERPVYEQYF. The rearrangement joins TRBV6-1 to TRBJ2-7; no firm D call. Germline assignment: CDR1 MNHNS and CDR2 SASEGT. The CDR3 runs 13 residues. Trimming stripped 2 bases from V and 3 bases from J, with 8 bases between.

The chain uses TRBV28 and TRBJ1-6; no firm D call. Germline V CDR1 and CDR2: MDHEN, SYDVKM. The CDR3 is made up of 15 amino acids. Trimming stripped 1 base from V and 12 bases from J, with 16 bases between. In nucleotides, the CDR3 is TGTGCCAGCAGTTTATCTGTCAGCCCCCGGCGACCCCTCCACTTT. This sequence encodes CASSLSVSPRRPLHF.

CDR3 in amino acids: CASGSDTQYF. The CDR3 DNA follows: TGTGCCAGCGGCTCAGATACGCAGTATTTT. V is TRBV6-6 and J is TRBJ2-3, with D hard to call. This CDR3 is 10 amino acids long. Per the germline V gene, CDR1 is MNHNY and CDR2 is SVGAGI (reference sequence). Trimming left V 8 bases short and J 4 bases short, with 4 bases between.

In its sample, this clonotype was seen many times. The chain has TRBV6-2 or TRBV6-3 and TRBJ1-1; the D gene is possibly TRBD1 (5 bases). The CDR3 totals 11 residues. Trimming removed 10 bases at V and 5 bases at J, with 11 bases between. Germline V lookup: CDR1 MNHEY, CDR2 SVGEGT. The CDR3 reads CATDAGTEAFF. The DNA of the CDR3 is TGTGCCACCGACGCAGGGACTGAAGCTTTCTTT.

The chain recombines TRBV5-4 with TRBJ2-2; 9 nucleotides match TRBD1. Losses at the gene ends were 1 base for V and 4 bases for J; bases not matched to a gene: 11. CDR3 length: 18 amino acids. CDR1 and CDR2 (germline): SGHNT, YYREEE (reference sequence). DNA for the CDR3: TGTGCCAGCAGCTTGCGGGGCTGGGGACAGGGAGGCACCGGGGAGCTGTTTTTT. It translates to CASSLRGWGQGGTGELFF.

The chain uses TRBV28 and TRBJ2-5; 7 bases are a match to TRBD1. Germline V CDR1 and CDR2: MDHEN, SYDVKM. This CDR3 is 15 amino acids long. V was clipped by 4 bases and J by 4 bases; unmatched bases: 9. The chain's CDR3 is CASSSPSTGRETQYF. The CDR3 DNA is TGTGCCAGCAGTTCCCCGTCGACAGGGCGAGAGACCCAGTACTTC.